The 8 T cell receptor beta chains in this list originate from one sample, sequenced in a study of blood T cell repertoires in COVID-19. Here immunoSEQ multiplex PCR was the method, and the copy in TCRdb shows in-frame clones only, minus some. The data show 250,000 to 300,000 clones, roughly 80% seen once. Sequenced input: PBMCs or T cells enriched from blood (not recorded which). These receptors were collected from a man aged 35-49 years who had been exposed to COVID-19.

The chain's CDR3 is CASSILQGLAADTQYF. CDR3 nucleotides: TGTGCCAGTAGTATACTCCAGGGACTAGCTGCAGATACGCAGTATTTT. The chain has TRBV19 and TRBJ2-3, with 9 bases fitting TRBD2. Germline CDR1 LNHDA, CDR2 SQIVND (reference sequence). The CDR3 sequence is 16 residues long. V lost 2 bases, J lost 4 bases, and 7 bases stayed unmatched.

This chain links TRBV12-3 or TRBV12-4 with TRBJ1-4; no reliable D call. CDR3 length equals 13 residues. The ends were cut back, 6 bases at V and 4 bases at J, with 9 bases in the middle. The CDR3 protein is CASSGVNNEKLFF. CDR3 bases: TGTGCCAGCAGCGGTGTAAATAATGAAAAACTGTTTTTT.

The chain employs TRBV7-2 and TRBJ2-3; D not certain. The length of the CDR3 is 12 residues. CDR1 is SGHTA, CDR2 FQGNSA, per germline. Trimming shortened V by 4 bases and J by 3 bases, and 5 bases separated the two germline ends. The CDR3 spells CASSSGTDTQYF. The CDR3 nucleotides read TGTGCCAGCAGCTCAGGAACAGATACGCAGTATTTT.

The chain is built from TRBV18 and TRBJ2-1; 7 bases line up with TRBD2. Germline trimming cut 1 base from V and 7 bases from J; bases unmatched to any gene: 1. CDR1 is KGHSH, CDR2 LQKENI, per germline. The CDR3 runs to 13 residues. The CDR3 reads CASSPLGGNEQFF. Written as DNA, the CDR3 is TGTGCCAGCTCACCACTGGGGGGGAATGAGCAGTTCTTC. Filled out from reference TRBV18 and TRBJ2-1, the complete variable domain reads NAGVMQNPRHLVRRRGQEARLRCSPMKGHSHVYWYRQLPEEGLKFMVYLQKENIIDESGMPKERFSAEFPKEGPSILRIQQVVRGDSAAYFCASSPLGGNEQFFGPGTRLTVL.

V gene TRBV21-1 combines with J gene TRBJ1-5; the table calls TRBD1, which could not be checked here. TRBV21-1 constitutes a pseudogene. The CDR3 has 20 amino acids. The CDR3 loop is CASSLPREGRDRVLIKPQHF. The CDR3 DNA sequence: TGTGCCAGCAGCTTACCCCGGGAGGGTCGGGACAGGGTCCTCATTAAGCCCCAGCATTTT.

This clone was counted a single time. This rearrangement joins TRBV28 to TRBJ2-7; tentative D call: TRBD1 (6 bases). Germline loops: CDR1 MDHEN, CDR2 SYDVKM. The CDR3 sequence is 15 residues long. Trimming left V 4 bases short and J 3 bases short, with 16 bases between. CDR3: CASSSPGQSHYEQYF. The DNA of the CDR3 is TGTGCCAGCAGTTCGCCGGGACAATCTCACTACGAGCAGTACTTC.

The chain employs TRBV30 and TRBJ1-5; TRBD1 matches 7 bases. The CDR3 runs 14 residues. The germline V gene has CDR1 GTSNPN and CDR2 SVGIG (reference sequence). Trimming at V came to 5 bases and at J to 0 bases, leaving 4 bases not matched to a gene. The CDR3 region is CAWSTGTSNQPQHF. CDR3 sequence (DNA): TGTGCCTGGTCGACAGGGACTAGCAATCAGCCCCAGCATTTT.

V usage is TRBV2 and J usage is TRBJ1-5; D perhaps matches TRBD1 (6 bases). The CDR3 consists of 13 residues. Trimming pared 6 bases from V and 6 bases from J, leaving 12 bases between. Germline loops: CDR1 SNHLY, CDR2 FYNNEI. Here the CDR3 reads CASSVGAAQPQHF. The CDR3 bases are TGTGCCAGCAGCGTGGGGGCGGCTCAGCCCCAGCATTTT. Combining the CDR3 with reference TRBV2 and TRBJ1-5 gives the whole variable domain EPEVTQTPSHQVTQMGQEVILRCVPISNHLYFYWYRQILGQKVEFLVSFYNNEISEKSEIFDDQFSVERPDGSNFTLKIRSTKLEDSAMYFCASSVGAAQPQHFGDGTRLSIL.